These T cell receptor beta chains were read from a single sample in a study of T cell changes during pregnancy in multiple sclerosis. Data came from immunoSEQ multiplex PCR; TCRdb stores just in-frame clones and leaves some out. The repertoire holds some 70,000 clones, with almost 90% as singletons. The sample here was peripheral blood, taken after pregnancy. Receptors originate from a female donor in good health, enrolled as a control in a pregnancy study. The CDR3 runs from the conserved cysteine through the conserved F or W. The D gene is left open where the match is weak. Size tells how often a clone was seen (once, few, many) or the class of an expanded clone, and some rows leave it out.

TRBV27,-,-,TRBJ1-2,TGTGCCAGCAGTCCCTTTCCCGGCGGAGAGTACTATGGCTACACCTTC,CASSPFPGGEYYGYTF
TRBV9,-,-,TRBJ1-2,TGTGCCAGCAGCGTAGGGCCGGGGGGCTATGGCTACACCTTC,CASSVGPGGYGYTF
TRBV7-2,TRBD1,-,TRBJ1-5,TGTGCCAGCAGCGTGGGACAGGGGGATATTAGCAATCAGCCCCAGCATTTT,CASSVGQGDISNQPQHF
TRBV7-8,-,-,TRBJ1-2,TGTGCCAGCAGCTTCAACCAGGGCCCGGAGGGCTACACCTTC,CASSFNQGPEGYTF
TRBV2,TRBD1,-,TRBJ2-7,TGTGCCAGCACCTCCTGGGACAGGCCCTACGAGCAGTACTTC,CASTSWDRPYEQYF
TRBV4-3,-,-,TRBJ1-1,TGCGCCAGCAGCCAAGCTGCGGGGGGAGCTTTCTTT,CASSQAAGGAFF
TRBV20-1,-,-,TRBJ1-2,TGCAGTGCTAGCGTGTATGGCTACACCTTC,CSASVYGYTF
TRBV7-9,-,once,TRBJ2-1,TGTGCCAGCAGGACCGGAGAGGATTACAATGAGCAGTTCTTC,CASRTGEDYNEQFF
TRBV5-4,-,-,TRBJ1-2,TGTGCCAGCAGCAGCTCGGAGGACGGCTACACCTTC,CASSSSEDGYTF
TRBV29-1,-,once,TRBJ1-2,TGCAGCGTTGAAGATAATCAGGGAATGGATGGCTACACCTTC,CSVEDNQGMDGYTF
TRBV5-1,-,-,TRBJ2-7,TGCGCCAGCAGCTACGACAGAGCCTACGAGCAGTACTTC,CASSYDRAYEQYF
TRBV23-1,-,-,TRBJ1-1,TGCGCCAGCAGTCAAATTCAGGGGTTGAACACTGAAGCTTTCTTT,CASSQIQGLNTEAFF
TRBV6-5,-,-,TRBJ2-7,TGTGCCAGCAGTTTTCTCTACGAGCAGTACTTC,CASSFLYEQYF
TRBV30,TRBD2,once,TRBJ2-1,TGTGCCTGGAGTCCGCGACTAGCGGGGGTTAATGAGCAGTTCTTC,CAWSPRLAGVNEQFF
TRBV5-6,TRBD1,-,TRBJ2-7,TGTGCCAGCAGCTGGGGGACAGGGGGGATCTACGAGCAGTACTTC,CASSWGTGGIYEQYF
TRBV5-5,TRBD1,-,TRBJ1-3,TGTGCCAGCAGCTTACGGGACAGTCCATCTGGAAACACCATATATTTT,CASSLRDSPSGNTIYF
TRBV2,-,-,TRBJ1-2,TGTGCCAGCAGTGAAGTGACCAGGGTTGGGTATGGCTACACCTTC,CASSEVTRVGYGYTF
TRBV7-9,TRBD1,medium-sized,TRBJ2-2,TGTGCCAGCAGCTTCGACAGGGGGTTTAACACCGGGGAGCTGTTTTTT,CASSFDRGFNTGELFF
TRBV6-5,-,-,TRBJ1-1,TGTGCCAGCAAAAAAGAAAGGCGGGAGAACACTGAAGCTTTCTTT,CASKKERRENTEAFF
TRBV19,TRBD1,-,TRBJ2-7,TGTGCCAGTAGTATCGGGACAGGGGCCTACGAGCAGTACTTC,CASSIGTGAYEQYF
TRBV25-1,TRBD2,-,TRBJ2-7,TGTGCCAGCAGTGGGGGGACTACCCCCTACGAGCAGTACTTC,CASSGGTTPYEQYF
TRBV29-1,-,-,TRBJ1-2,TGCAGCGTTGAGGTGCAGGGAGGGGGCTACACCTTC,CSVEVQGGGYTF
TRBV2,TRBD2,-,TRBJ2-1,TGTGCCAGGACCTCTCTTGCGGGAGGGTACAATGAGCAGTTCTTC,CARTSLAGGYNEQFF
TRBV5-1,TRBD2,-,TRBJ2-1,TGCGCCAGCAGTCCAGCGGGGTACAATGAGCAGTTCTTC,CASSPAGYNEQFF
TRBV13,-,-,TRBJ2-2,TGTGCCAGCAGCATAAGACTAGAGAAGAACACCGGGGAGCTGTTTTTT,CASSIRLEKNTGELFF
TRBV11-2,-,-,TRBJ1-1,TGTGCCAGCAGCTTGTCACAGGGGAACACTGAAGCTTTCTTT,CASSLSQGNTEAFF
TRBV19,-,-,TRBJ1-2,TGTGCCAGCGGAACAGGGAACTATGGCTACACCTTC,CASGTGNYGYTF
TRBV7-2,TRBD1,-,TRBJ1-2,TGTGCCAGCAGGGAAGGGACAGGGTATGGCTACACCTTC,CASREGTGYGYTF
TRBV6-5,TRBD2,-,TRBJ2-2,TGTGCCAGCAGACTAGCGGGAGGAGGTAACGGGGAGCTGTTTTTT,CASRLAGGGNGELFF
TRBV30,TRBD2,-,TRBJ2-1,TGTGCCTGGAGTGTAATGTGGGGGGGGGACAATGAGCAGTTCTTC,CAWSVMWGGDNEQFF
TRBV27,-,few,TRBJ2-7,TGTGCCAGCAGCCGGAGTGGGTCCTACGAGCAGTACTTC,CASSRSGSYEQYF
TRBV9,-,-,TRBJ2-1,TGTGCCAGCAGCCCCAGTCTGGTTCAGGGTAGTGAGCAGTTCTTC,CASSPSLVQGSEQFF